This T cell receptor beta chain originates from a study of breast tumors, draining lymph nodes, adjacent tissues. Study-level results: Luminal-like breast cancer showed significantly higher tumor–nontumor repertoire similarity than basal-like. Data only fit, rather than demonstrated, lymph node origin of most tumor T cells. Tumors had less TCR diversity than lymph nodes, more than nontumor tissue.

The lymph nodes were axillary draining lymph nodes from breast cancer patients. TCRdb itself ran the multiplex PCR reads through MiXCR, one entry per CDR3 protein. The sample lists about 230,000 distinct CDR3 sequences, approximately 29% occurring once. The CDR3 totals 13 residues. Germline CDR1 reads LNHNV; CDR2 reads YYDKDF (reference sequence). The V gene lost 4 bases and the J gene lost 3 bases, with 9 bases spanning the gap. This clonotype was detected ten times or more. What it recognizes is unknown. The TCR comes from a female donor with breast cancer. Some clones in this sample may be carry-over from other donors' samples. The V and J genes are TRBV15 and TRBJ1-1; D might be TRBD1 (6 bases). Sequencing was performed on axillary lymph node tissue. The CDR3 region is CATSKGQYTEAFF. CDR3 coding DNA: TGTGCCACCAGCAAAGGACAGTACACTGAAGCTTTCTTT.